This T cell receptor beta chain was documented in a study of blood T cells in healthy people across ages. Combining a sample-barcoded 5' primer with a J-beta primer mix, a second PCR ran for 7 to 11 cycles. TCRdb recomputed calls from the 5' RACE reads with MiXCR, one row per CDR3 protein. The sample shows roughly 1,500,000 distinct CDR3 sequences, roughly a third of them seen only once. Each donor had 8 to 10 milliliters of peripheral blood drawn. CDR1 is DFQATT and CDR2 is SNEGSKA in the germline V gene (reference sequence). Trimming stripped 5 bases from V and 0 bases from J, with 9 bases between. The CDR3 extends over 13 amino acids. This clonotype was seen more than once but under ten times. Its antigen is as yet unknown. Study-level results: Investigators treated diversity estimates from one million T cells as underestimates. The study found more naive CD4+ cells and higher diversity in long-lived than aged donors.

The rearrangement links TRBV20-1 to TRBJ2-3; tentatively, D is TRBD1 (5 bases). The TCR originated in a woman in her twenties or thirties in good health. The sample consisted of blood. CDR3 DNA sequence: TGCAGTGCTTTAGGGGATAGCACAGATACGCAGTATTTT. It codes for CSALGDSTDTQYF.